This TCR beta chain is from a study of T cells in Graves' hyperthyroidism and ophthalmopathy. Broader study findings: Through a model of 13 V-J features, ophthalmopathy was separated from stable hyperthyroidism.

CDR1 LNHDA and CDR2 SQIVND come from the germline V gene (reference sequence). The CDR3 loop spans 14 amino acids. V lost 7 bases and J lost 7; bases outside the gene matches: 9. RNA transcripts provided the source from which TCR beta CDR3 regions were amplified. With the HTBI primer set, the TCR CDR3 went through a first round of RT-PCR. Each CDR3 protein gets one entry after TCRdb re-called the multiplex PCR reads with MiXCR. The sample has about 570,000 distinct CDR3 sequences, just over 45% seen once. Ten or more counts support this clonotype. Its specificity is not known. The TCR comes from an adult woman with Graves' disease, either hyperthyroidism or ophthalmopathy (not recorded which). Sequenced sample: peripheral blood or thyroid tissue (not recorded which). The gene calls are TRBV19 and TRBJ1-1; TRBD1 agrees at 10 bases. The CDR3 sequence is CASNTRQGASEAFF. CDR3 in DNA: TGTGCCAGTAATACTCGACAGGGGGCAAGTGAAGCTTTCTTT.